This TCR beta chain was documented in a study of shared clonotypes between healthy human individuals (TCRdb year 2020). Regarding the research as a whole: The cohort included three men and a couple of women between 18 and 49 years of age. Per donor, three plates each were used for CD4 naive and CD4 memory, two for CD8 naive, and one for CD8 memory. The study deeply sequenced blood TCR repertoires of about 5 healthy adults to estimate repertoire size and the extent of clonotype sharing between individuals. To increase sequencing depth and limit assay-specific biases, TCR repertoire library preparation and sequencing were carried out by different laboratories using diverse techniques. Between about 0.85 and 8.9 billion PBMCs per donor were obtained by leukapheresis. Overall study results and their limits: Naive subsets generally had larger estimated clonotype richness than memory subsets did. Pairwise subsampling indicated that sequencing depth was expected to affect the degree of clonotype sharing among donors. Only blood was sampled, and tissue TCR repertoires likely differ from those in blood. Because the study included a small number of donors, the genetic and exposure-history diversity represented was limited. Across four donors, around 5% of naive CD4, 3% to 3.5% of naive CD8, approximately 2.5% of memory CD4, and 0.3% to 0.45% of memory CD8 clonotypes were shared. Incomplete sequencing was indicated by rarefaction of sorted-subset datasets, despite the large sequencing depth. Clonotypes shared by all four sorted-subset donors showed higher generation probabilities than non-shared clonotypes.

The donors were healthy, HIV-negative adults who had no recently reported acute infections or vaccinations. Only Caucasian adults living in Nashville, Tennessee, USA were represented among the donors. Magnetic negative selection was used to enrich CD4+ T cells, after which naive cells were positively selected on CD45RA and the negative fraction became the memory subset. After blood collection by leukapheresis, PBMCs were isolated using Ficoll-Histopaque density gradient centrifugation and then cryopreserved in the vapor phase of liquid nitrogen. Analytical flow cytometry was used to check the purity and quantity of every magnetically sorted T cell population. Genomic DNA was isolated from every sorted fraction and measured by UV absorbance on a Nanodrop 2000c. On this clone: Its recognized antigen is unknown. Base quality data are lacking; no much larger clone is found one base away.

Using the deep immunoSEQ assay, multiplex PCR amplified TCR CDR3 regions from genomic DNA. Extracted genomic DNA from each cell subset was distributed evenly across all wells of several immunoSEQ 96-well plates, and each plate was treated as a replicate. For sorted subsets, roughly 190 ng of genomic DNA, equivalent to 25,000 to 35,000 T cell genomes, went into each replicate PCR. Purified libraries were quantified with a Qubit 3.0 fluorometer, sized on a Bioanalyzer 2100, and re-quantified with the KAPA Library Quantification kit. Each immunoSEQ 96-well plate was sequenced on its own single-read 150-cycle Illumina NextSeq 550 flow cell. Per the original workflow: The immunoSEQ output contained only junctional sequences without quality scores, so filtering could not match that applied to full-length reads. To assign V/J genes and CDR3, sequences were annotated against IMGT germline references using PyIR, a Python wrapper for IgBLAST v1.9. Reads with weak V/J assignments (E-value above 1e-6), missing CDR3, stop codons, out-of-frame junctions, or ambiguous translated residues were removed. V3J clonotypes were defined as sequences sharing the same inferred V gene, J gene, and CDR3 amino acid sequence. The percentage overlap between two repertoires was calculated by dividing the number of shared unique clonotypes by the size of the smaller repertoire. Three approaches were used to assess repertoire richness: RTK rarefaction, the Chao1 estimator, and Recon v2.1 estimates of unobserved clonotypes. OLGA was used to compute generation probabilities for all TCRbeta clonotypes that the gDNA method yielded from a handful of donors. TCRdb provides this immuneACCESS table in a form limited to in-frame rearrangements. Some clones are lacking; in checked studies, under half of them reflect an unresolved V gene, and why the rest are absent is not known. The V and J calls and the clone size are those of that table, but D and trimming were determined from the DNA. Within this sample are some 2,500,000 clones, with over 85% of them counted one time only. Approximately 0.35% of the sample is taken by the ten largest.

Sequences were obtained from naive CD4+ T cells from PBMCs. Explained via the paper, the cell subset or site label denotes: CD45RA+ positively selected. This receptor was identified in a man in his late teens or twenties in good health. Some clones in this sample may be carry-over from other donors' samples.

This receptor carries the CDR3 CASSYWNPTGEGGYTF. The DNA is as follows: TGTGCCAGCAGTTACTGGAATCCGACAGGGGAGGGTGGCTACACCTTC. Recombination joined TRBV6-6 with TRBJ1-2, with 8 bases matching TRBD1. Including the terminal cysteine and phenylalanine, the CDR3 comprises 16 residues. This entry keeps only the CDR3 DNA: 48 bases, framed from base 1. V loses 1 base at its end and J loses 7 bases; junction bases beyond the gene matches: 11. For CDR1 and CDR2, the germline V gene (reference sequence) lists MNHNY and SVGAGI.